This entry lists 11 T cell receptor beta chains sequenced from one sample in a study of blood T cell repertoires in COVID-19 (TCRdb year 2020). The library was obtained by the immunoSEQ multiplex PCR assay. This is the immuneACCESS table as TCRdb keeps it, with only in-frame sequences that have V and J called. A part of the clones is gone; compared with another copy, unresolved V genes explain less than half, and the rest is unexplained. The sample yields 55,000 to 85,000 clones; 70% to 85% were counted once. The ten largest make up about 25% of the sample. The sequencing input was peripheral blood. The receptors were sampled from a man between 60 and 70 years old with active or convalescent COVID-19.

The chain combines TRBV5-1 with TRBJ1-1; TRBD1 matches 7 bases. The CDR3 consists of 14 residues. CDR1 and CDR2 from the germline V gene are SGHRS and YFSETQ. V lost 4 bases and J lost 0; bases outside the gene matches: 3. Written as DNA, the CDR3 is TGCGCCAGCAGCCGGGGACAGTTGAACACTGAAGCTTTCTTT. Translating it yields CASSRGQLNTEAFF.

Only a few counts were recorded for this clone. CDR3 residues: CASSEVGRGAYNSPLHF. The CDR3 bases are TGTGCCAGCAGTGAAGTTGGCAGGGGCGCCTATAATTCACCCCTCCACTTT. This chain joins TRBV6-1 and TRBJ1-6; TRBD1 might be the D (6 bases). The V end lost 1 base, the J end lost 2 bases, and 12 bases lay between the germline ends. The CDR3 sequence is 17 residues long. Germline V gives CDR1 MNHNS, CDR2 SASEGT.

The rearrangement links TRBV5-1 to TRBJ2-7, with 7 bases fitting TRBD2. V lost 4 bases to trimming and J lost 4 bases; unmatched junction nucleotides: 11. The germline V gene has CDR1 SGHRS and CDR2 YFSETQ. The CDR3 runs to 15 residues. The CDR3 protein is CASSAGTKALYEQYF. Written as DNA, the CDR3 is TGCGCCAGCAGCGCAGGGACTAAGGCTTTATACGAGCAGTACTTC.

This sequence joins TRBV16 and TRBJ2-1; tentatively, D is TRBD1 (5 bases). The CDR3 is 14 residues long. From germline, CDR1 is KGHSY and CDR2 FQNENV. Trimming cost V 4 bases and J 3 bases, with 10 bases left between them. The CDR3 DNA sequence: TGTGCCAGCAGCCCTCCGACAGACTACAATGAGCAGTTCTTC. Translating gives CASSPPTDYNEQFF.

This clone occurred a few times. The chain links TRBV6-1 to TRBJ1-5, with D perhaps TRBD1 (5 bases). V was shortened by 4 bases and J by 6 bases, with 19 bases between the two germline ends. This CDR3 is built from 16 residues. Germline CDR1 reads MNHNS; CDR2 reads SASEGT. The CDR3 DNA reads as TGTGCCAGCAGTGCCCTGGTGGGCGGGGGGTTTCAGCCCCAGCATTTT. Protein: CASSALVGGGFQPQHF.

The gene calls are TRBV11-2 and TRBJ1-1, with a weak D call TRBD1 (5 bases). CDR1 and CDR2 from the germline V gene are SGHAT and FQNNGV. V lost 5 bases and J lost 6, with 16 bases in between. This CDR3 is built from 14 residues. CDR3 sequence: CASSRQQVPPEAFF. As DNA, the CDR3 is TGTGCCAGCAGCCGACAACAGGTTCCCCCTGAAGCTTTCTTT.

The CDR3 spells CASSESGGRPDTQYF. The CDR3 DNA reads TGTGCCAGCAGTGAATCGGGGGGGCGCCCAGATACGCAGTATTTT. The chain links TRBV6-4 to TRBJ2-3; 8 bases fit TRBD2. The CDR3 spans 15 residues. Germline V lookup: CDR1 MRHNA, CDR2 SNTAGT. J gave up 4 bases and V 3 bases, and 6 bases lay outside the gene matches.

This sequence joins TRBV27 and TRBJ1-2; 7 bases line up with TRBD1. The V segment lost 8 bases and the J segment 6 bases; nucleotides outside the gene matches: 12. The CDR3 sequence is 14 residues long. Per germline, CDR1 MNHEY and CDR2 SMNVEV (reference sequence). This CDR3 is CASASTQGQHGYTF. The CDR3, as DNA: TGTGCCAGCGCCTCTACCCAGGGACAGCATGGCTACACCTTC.

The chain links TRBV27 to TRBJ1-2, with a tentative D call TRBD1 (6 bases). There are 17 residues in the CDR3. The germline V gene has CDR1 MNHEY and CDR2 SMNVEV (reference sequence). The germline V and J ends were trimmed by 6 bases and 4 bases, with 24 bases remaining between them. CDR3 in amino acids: CASSPTRGQTLPYGYTF. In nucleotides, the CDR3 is TGTGCCAGCAGCCCAACCAGGGGCCAGACTCTACCCTATGGCTACACCTTC.

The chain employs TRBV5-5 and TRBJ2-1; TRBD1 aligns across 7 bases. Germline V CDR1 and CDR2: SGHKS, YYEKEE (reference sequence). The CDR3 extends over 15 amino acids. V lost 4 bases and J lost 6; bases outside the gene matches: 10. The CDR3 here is CASSPEGGWINEQFF. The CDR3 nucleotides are TGTGCCAGCAGCCCGGAAGGGGGCTGGATCAATGAGCAGTTCTTC.

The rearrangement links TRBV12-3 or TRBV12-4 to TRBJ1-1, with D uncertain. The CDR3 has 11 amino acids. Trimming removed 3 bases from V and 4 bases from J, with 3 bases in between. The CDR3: CASSFSTEAFF. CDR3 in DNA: TGTGCCAGCAGTTTCAGCACTGAAGCTTTCTTT.